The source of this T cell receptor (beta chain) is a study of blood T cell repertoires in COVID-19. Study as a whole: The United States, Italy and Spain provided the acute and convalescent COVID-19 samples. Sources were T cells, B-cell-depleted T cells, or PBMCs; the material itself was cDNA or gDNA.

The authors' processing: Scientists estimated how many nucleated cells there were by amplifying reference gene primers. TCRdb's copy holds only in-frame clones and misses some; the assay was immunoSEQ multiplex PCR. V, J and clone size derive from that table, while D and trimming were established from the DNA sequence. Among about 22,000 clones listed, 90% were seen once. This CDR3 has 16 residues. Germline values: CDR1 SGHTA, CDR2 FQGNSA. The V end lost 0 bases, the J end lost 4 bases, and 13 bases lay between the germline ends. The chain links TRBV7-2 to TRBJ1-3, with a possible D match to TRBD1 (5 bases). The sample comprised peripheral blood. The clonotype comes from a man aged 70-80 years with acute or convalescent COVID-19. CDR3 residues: CASSLAPGRVGNTIYF. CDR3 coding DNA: TGTGCCAGCAGCTTAGCCCCCGGCAGGGTCGGAAACACCATATATTTT. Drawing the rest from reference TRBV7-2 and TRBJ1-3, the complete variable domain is GAGVSQSPSNKVTEKGKDVELRCDPISGHTALYWYRQSLGQGLEFLIYFQGNSAPDKSGLPSDRFSAERTGGSVSTLTIQRTQQEDSAVYLCASSLAPGRVGNTIYFGEGSWLTVV.